The 11 T cell receptor beta chains listed next were all sequenced from one sample in a study of blood T cell repertoires in COVID-19. This table comes from immunoSEQ multiplex PCR, and its TCRdb copy is limited to in-frame clones, with some not included. The table has under 350,000 clones, about 86% seen once; the top ten hold approximately 4.4%. The sample taken for sequencing was PBMCs or T cells enriched from blood (not recorded which). The receptors derive from a woman aged 40 to 50 with acute COVID-19.

This clone was observed a few times. The V gene is TRBV21-1, the J gene TRBJ1-1; the table's D call of TRBD1 was not tested on the DNA. TRBV21-1 is termed a pseudogene. There are 16 residues in the CDR3. The CDR3 bases are TGTGCCAGCAGCACCAGGGACAGATATCTGAACACTGAAGCTTTCTTT. Residues: CASSTRDRYLNTEAFF.

This rearrangement joins TRBV18 to TRBJ2-1; D perhaps matches TRBD2 (6 bases). CDR1 and CDR2 from the germline V gene are KGHSH and LQKENI. The CDR3 length is 17 residues. V was shortened by 0 bases and J by 0 bases, with 12 bases between the two germline ends. The CDR3 protein is CASSPPGGWGSYNEQFF. The CDR3 DNA sequence: TGTGCCAGCTCACCACCGGGGGGATGGGGCTCCTACAATGAGCAGTTCTTC. Full variable domain (missing parts from reference TRBV18 and TRBJ2-1): NAGVMQNPRHLVRRRGQEARLRCSPMKGHSHVYWYRQLPEEGLKFMVYLQKENIIDESGMPKERFSAEFPKEGPSILRIQQVVRGDSAAYFCASSPPGGWGSYNEQFFGPGTRLTVL.

This chain connects TRBV15 to TRBJ2-4, with TRBD2 identical over 9 bases. V shed 1 base, J shed 6 bases, and the junction held 7 bases outside the gene matches. The CDR3 is 16 residues long. Germline V gene data show CDR1 as LNHNV and CDR2 as YYDKDF (reference sequence). In DNA form, the CDR3 reads TGTGCCACCAGCAGAGCCTTAGGCGGGGGGGGAAACATTCAGTACTTC. Protein sequence: CATSRALGGGGNIQYF. Drawing the rest from reference TRBV15 and TRBJ2-4, the complete variable domain is DAMVIQNPRYQVTQFGKPVTLSCSQTLNHNVMYWYQQKSSQAPKLLFHYYDKDFNNEADTPDNFQSRRPNTSFCFLDIRSPGLGDTAMYLCATSRALGGGGNIQYFGAGTRLSVL.

On this clone itself: Distinct nucleotide sequences in the sample also encode this CDR3. The CDR3 loop reads CASSLQGTEAFF. In DNA, the CDR3 is TGTGCCAGCAGCTTACAGGGGACTGAAGCTTTCTTT. V usage is TRBV11-2 and J usage is TRBJ1-1, with a tentative D call TRBD1 (6 bases). This CDR3 comprises 12 residues. Trimming cost V 2 bases and J 5 bases, with 6 bases left between them. Germline V gives CDR1 SGHAT, CDR2 FQNNGV.

The chain is built from TRBV19 and TRBJ2-3; the match to TRBD2 covers 8 bases. V dropped 3 bases and J dropped 2; count of bases not matched to a gene: 7. This CDR3 region has 16 residues. Germline assignment: CDR1 LNHDA and CDR2 SQIVND (reference sequence). CDR3 DNA sequence: TGTGCCAGTAGTATTATGGCGGGAGGACCCACAGATACGCAGTATTTT. It specifies CASSIMAGGPTDTQYF.

The V gene is TRBV4-2, the J gene TRBJ2-7, with TRBD2 matching 12 bases. CDR3 size: 20 residues. After removal of 1 base from V and 1 base from J, the junction contained 14 bases not matched to a gene. From germline, CDR1 is LGHNA and CDR2 YNFKEQ. Here the CDR3 DNA reads TGTGCCAGCAGCCAAGTTCTTTTTCCTGCTAGCGGGAGGGGGTCCTACGAGCAGTACTTC. The encoded protein is CASSQVLFPASGRGSYEQYF.

The V call is TRBV28, the J call TRBJ1-6; tentatively, D is TRBD1 (5 bases). From germline, CDR1 is MDHEN and CDR2 SYDVKM. V shed 10 bases and J shed 6 bases, with 16 bases lying between them. The CDR3 totals 14 residues. The CDR3 protein is CATRRGFGNSPLHF. In DNA, the CDR3 is TGTGCCACCCGACGGGGGTTCGGTAATTCACCCCTCCACTTT.

A single count supports this clone. V gene TRBV24-1 combines with J gene TRBJ2-7; the D gene is possibly TRBD2 (5 bases). The V gene lost 9 bases and the J gene lost 6 bases, with 17 bases spanning the gap. CDR3 length equals 13 residues. Looked up from germline, CDR1 is KGHDR and CDR2 is SFDVKD. CDR3 loop: CATSEARRGEQYF. CDR3 bases: TGTGCCACCTCTGAGGCCCGACGGGGCGAGCAGTACTTC.

The chain recombines TRBV11-2 with TRBJ2-4; 8 bases match TRBD2. Germline values: CDR1 SGHAT, CDR2 FQNNGV. The CDR3 contains 16 residues. Trimming removed 5 bases from V and 2 bases from J; junction bases left unmatched: 8. CDR3 nucleotides: TGTGCCAGCAGCCTGCGGGGGGCCAGCACCAAAAACATTCAGTACTTC. This encodes CASSLRGASTKNIQYF.

This clone was counted a single time. The chain combines TRBV6-1 with TRBJ1-4, with 7 bases that match TRBD1. The CDR3 runs 16 residues. The junction had 10 bases not matched to a gene; V was cut back by 4 bases and J by 5 bases. From germline, CDR1 is MNHNS and CDR2 SASEGT. The CDR3 sequence is CASSGITGVQNEKLFF. The CDR3 DNA reads TGTGCCAGCAGTGGGATCACAGGGGTCCAGAATGAAAAACTGTTTTTT.

The chain combines TRBV11-2 with TRBJ2-7; 10 nucleotides agree with TRBD2. CDR1 is SGHAT and CDR2 is FQNNGV in the germline V gene. The CDR3 runs 14 residues. With V trimmed by 5 bases and J by 8 bases, 9 bases remained unmatched. The CDR3 nucleotides read TGTGCCAGCAGCCCCGGACTAGCGGTCCCCAAGCAGTACTTC. This codes for CASSPGLAVPKQYF.